Listed here are 12 T cell receptor beta chains from one sample, sequenced in a study of graft-versus-host responses after intestinal transplantation. Processed graft tissue released its intraepithelial and lamina propria lymphocytes. Sequenced by immunoSEQ multiplex PCR; TCRdb stores in-frame clones only, minus some. The sample carries some 20,000 clones, approximately 70% recorded once. The input for sequencing was ileum tissue, taken roughly three weeks after intestinal transplant. The receptor set was obtained from a human patient who received an intestinal transplant, so some T cells may come from the graft donor.

The rearrangement links TRBV7-9 to TRBJ2-7; TRBD2 aligns across 7 bases. Looked up from germline, CDR1 is SEHNR and CDR2 is FQNEAQ (reference sequence). The CDR3 is made up of 13 amino acids. Trimming took 3 bases from V and 6 from J; bases not matched to a gene: 5. CDR3 region: CASSFPGGTEQYF. CDR3 DNA sequence: TGTGCCAGCAGCTTCCCCGGGGGGACCGAGCAGTACTTC.

V and J are TRBV6-6 and TRBJ1-1; D is unclear. Looked up from germline, CDR1 is MNHNY and CDR2 is SVGAGI (reference sequence). The CDR3 extends over 14 amino acids. Trimming took 3 bases from V and 3 from J, leaving 11 bases between them. This chain's CDR3 is CASSYRGDYTEAFF. In DNA form, the CDR3 reads TGTGCCAGCAGTTATCGGGGAGACTACACTGAAGCTTTCTTT.

This clone is labeled as medium-sized. V gene TRBV7-9 combines with J gene TRBJ2-1; D unresolved. Trimming stripped 1 base from V and 9 bases from J, with 10 bases between. The CDR3 has 13 amino acids. The germline gives CDR1 SEHNR, CDR2 FQNEAQ (reference sequence). The CDR3: CASSLGAFGEQFF. In DNA form, the CDR3 reads TGTGCCAGCAGCTTAGGCGCTTTCGGTGAGCAGTTCTTC.

With respect to this clone: One end of the junction varies from germline; a read error may be responsible. CDR3 in DNA: TGCGCCAGCAGTCAAGCAGGGGGTCGGACCGGGGAGCTGTTTTTT. Translating gives CASSQAGGRTGELFF. The chain couples TRBV4-1 to TRBJ2-2, with TRBD1 matching 7 bases. This CDR3 is 15 amino acids long. Germline V gene data show CDR1 as MGHRA and CDR2 as YSYEKL.

This clone was seen a single time. The chain recombines TRBV27 with TRBJ1-1; a weak D match, TRBD1 (6 bases). The germline V and J ends were trimmed by 5 bases and 1 base, with 14 bases remaining between them. The CDR3 totals 15 residues. Germline values: CDR1 MNHEY, CDR2 SMNVEV (reference sequence). DNA of the CDR3: TGTGCCAGCAGTCAGAGGGCAGGGGCGAACACTGAAGCTTTCTTT. Protein sequence: CASSQRAGANTEAFF.

J is TRBJ2-5 and V is TRBV27; 16 nucleotides line up with TRBD2. Trimming removed 4 bases from V and 5 bases from J; junction bases left unmatched: 4. The CDR3 is made up of 16 amino acids. Per germline, CDR1 MNHEY and CDR2 SMNVEV (reference sequence). CDR3 nucleotides: TGTGCCAGCAGTTGGGGACTAGCGGGAGGGCTGGAGACCCAGTACTTC. Protein: CASSWGLAGGLETQYF.

CDR3: CASSDGRGGAWYEQYF. CDR3 nucleotides: TGTGCCAGCAGTGATGGACGGGGGGGCGCCTGGTACGAGCAGTACTTC. The rearrangement links TRBV6-1 to TRBJ2-7, with TRBD2 matching 8 bases. The CDR3 extends over 16 amino acids. Losses at the gene ends were 3 bases for V and 4 bases for J; bases not matched to a gene: 11. Germline V CDR1 and CDR2: MNHNS, SASEGT.

The genes are TRBV25-1 and TRBJ2-1; D is possibly TRBD1 (6 bases). The CDR3 totals 13 residues. Per the germline V gene, CDR1 is MGHDK and CDR2 is SYGVNS. V shed 3 bases and J shed 7 bases, with 10 bases lying between them. The chain's CDR3 is CASSDVGQNEQFF. DNA of the CDR3: TGTGCCAGCAGTGACGTCGGACAGAATGAGCAGTTCTTC.

This clone was counted a few times. V is TRBV7-6 and J is TRBJ1-2, with D perhaps matching TRBD1 (5 bases). The CDR3 is 17 residues long. Trimming removed 1 base at V and 1 base at J, with 16 bases between. Per germline, CDR1 SGHVS and CDR2 FNYEAQ. This CDR3 reads CASSLGSGDRVNYGYTF. The CDR3 DNA reads as TGTGCCAGCAGCTTAGGATCCGGCGACAGAGTTAACTATGGCTACACCTTC. The variable domain in full, with the rest retrieved from reference TRBV7-6 and TRBJ1-2, is GAGVSQSPRYKVTKRGQDVALRCDPISGHVSLYWYRQALGQGPEFLTYFNYEAQQDKSGLPNDRFSAERPEGSISTLTIQRTEQRDSAMYRCASSLGSGDRVNYGYTFGSGTRLTVV.

J is TRBJ1-2 and V is TRBV5-4; no firm D call. Between the trimmed V and J ends, which lost 6 bases and 4 bases, there was a span of 22 bases. Germline CDR1 is SGHNT and CDR2 is YYREEE (reference sequence). The CDR3 is 16 amino acids. DNA for the CDR3: TGTGCCAGCACATGTTACCTACCAGGAAAGACCTATGGCTACACCTTC. Its translation: CASTCYLPGKTYGYTF. Combining the CDR3 with reference TRBV5-4 and TRBJ1-2 gives the whole variable domain ETGVTQSPTHLIKTRGQQVTLRCSSQSGHNTVSWYQQALGQGPQFIFQYYREEENGRGNFPPRFSGLQFPNYSSELNVNALELDDSALYLCASTCYLPGKTYGYTFGSGTRLTVV.

The chain uses TRBV9 and TRBJ1-3, with D possibly matching TRBD1 (6 bases). Trimming removed 3 bases at V and 1 base at J, with 11 bases between. Germline V gene data show CDR1 as SGDLS and CDR2 as YYNGEE. The length of the CDR3 is 15 residues. CDR3 in amino acids: CASSAPGESGNTIYF. The CDR3 coding sequence is TGTGCCAGCAGCGCCCCAGGGGAATCTGGAAACACCATATATTTT.

The J gene is TRBJ1-2, the V gene TRBV9; D might be TRBD1 (5 bases). Trimming removed 3 bases at V and 4 bases at J, with 10 bases between. CDR3 length: 13 amino acids. Germline V gene lookup returns CDR1 SGDLS and CDR2 YYNGEE. As DNA, the CDR3 is TGTGCCAGCAGCGGGGGCATTGGCTATGGCTACACCTTC. Amino acid sequence: CASSGGIGYGYTF.